This T cell receptor (beta chain) was documented in a study of T-cell reconstitution after alpha-beta-depleted transplantation in children. Study outcomes and limitations: From newly produced T cells came most of the T-cell counts and diversity one year after transplant. Where some patients showed high TCRbeta diversity at day 60, it came from recipient T cells and thymic progenitors that had survived. Reportedly, alpha-beta T cells present about two months post-transplant originated from several hundred expanded clones of graft origin.

This clonotype has ten or more counts. What it binds is unknown. TCRbeta library construction was performed incorporating unique molecular identifiers. TCRdb independently ran MiXCR on the PCR reads; one entry per CDR3 protein. The data hold 190,000 or so distinct CDR3 sequences, with 6.3% observed a single time. This CDR3 has 13 residues. Trimming removed 3 bases from V and 3 bases from J; junction bases left unmatched: 1. This specimen consisted of PBMCs, obtained before TCRalphabeta/CD19-depleted stem cell transplant. The genes are TRBV12-3 or TRBV12-4 and TRBJ1-2; 7 bases fit TRBD1. The TCR originated in a girl less than two years old with combined immunodeficiency, due to receive a stem cell transplant. The CDR3 sequence: CASSFRGHYGYTF. The CDR3 DNA is TGTGCCAGCAGTTTTAGGGGGCACTATGGCTACACCTTC.